What follows describes a single T cell receptor (beta chain). There is no known antigen for this receptor. No quality values exist for individual bases; no much larger clone is one base distant. V loses 1 base, J loses 6 bases, and the germline ends lie 14 bases apart. The CDR3 measures 15 amino acids from cysteine to phenylalanine. Only the CDR3 DNA stays, 45 bases, in frame from base 1. CDR1 and CDR2 are read off the germline V gene as MGHRA and YSYEKL. These data belong to a study of cytomegalovirus exposure and HLA in healthy donors listed by TCRdb under 2017. A note on the overall study: According to an earlier analysis of 450 to 650 of the donors, about 179 million T cells yielded roughly 100 million unique TCR beta sequences and more than 250 Gb of sequence data. Roughly 300 gigabases of sequencing data and about 92 million unique TCR sequences made up an early release that covered roughly 670 HLA-typed donors. Among the roughly 390 genotyped donors, around 79% belonged to the genetic ancestry cluster associated with self-reported Caucasian donors. The study was designed to test whether signatures of past pathogen exposure could be identified by cataloging public T cell receptors. The T cell repertoires of about 700 subjects were profiled by immunosequencing and related to cytomegalovirus serostatus. In addition to the first cohort of around 670 subjects, a separate validation cohort of 120 different subjects was used. To predict cytomegalovirus infection status, the study brought together high-throughput TCR immunosequencing, statistical association of individual TCRs with disease status, and machine learning. A later analysis re-examined previously published TCR beta repertoires from more than 650 donors and added high-resolution HLA genotyping to investigate patterns of TCR occurrence. The later analysis used no new phenotypic data to find candidate immune exposures, relying instead on TCR beta sequences and their occurrence across donors. An earlier analysis of several hundred of the donors applied high-throughput TCR beta sequencing to assess whether each TCR beta V gene segment acted as functional or pseudogenic. Donor age, sex, ethnicity and CMV serostatus were compiled together with the repertoire data. In a later genetic analysis, genome-wide SNP genotypes for about 55% of the roughly 700 donors were used, and that subset was treated as a discovery cohort. All discovery cohort repertoires had been generated using a single sequencing platform. HLA typing covered class I and class II loci at four-digit resolution. Typing coverage varied by locus: roughly 629-640 donors for A, B, C, DRB1 and DQB1; more than 500 for DQA1; approximately 570 for DPA1; approximately 490 for DPB1. A handful of DR-DQ haplotypes were handled as single units for association and clustering because linkage in the cohort was strong. On average, roughly 250,000 unique TCR beta nucleotide sequences were sequenced per donor among some 420 genotyped donors of the cohort, with 15% to 20% of those sequences being non-productive.

Libraries came from the immunoSEQ multiplex PCR assay. A mixture of 60 forward primers for TCR Vbeta segments and 13 reverse primers for TCR Jbeta segments was used in the multiplex PCR. A multiplex PCR assay on genomic DNA amplified the CDR3 region of rearranged TCR beta genes. Amplified TCR beta libraries were sequenced as 87-base-pair reads on the Illumina HiSeq System. In the paper's pipeline: In a later analysis, tens of millions of unique TCR beta chains were counted across the roughly 610 repertoires, and about 10 million of these chains were shared by at least two donors. To remove PCR and sequencing errors, raw reads were error-corrected and collapsed into unique sequences using a nearest-neighbor algorithm that merged closely related sequences. CDR3 sequences were aligned to IMGT reference sequences to assign V, D and J gene segments. For a sequence to be retained, a match of at least six nucleotides to both a V gene segment and a J gene segment was required. A rearrangement counted as productive if the CDR3 had no stop codons and remained in frame with V and J, and every other rearrangement counted as non-productive. Following IMGT convention, CDR3 was defined as the stretch from the second conserved V-encoded cysteine up to the conserved J-encoded phenylalanine. Sequences without an unambiguous match to a single V gene segment were excluded from the earlier analysis of approximately 560 of the donors. An earlier analysis of fewer than 750 of the donors classified V segments as functional when productive rearrangements were above 56.7% and as segregating when the standard deviation between donors was above 5%. To diagnose cytomegalovirus status from the catalog of TCR beta chain sequences, a statistical classification framework was built. In a later analysis, V and J genes were assigned by comparing TCR nucleotide sequences against IMGT/GENE-DB human TR gene sequences. In a later analysis, CDR3 sequences and most-parsimonious VDJ recombination scenarios were assigned using the TCRdist pipeline. A later analysis defined each TCR beta chain by its CDR3 amino acid sequence plus V-gene family, and excluded reads lacking a unique V-gene family. In a later analysis, fewer than 650 highly shared, low-generation-probability nucleotide sequences were removed to address suspected cross-contamination and a sequencing artifact. In a later analysis, a clonal expansion index for each public chain was calculated from normalized within-repertoire ranks of inferred template counts. Generation probabilities in a later analysis came from a VDJ recombination model fitted to out-of-frame rearrangements, and those results were checked against IGoR. In a later analysis, hypergeometric tests were used to score TCR-TCR, TCR-HLA and TCR-CMV co-occurrence, with a repertoire-size bias correction applied to TCR pairs. To estimate false discovery rates, a later analysis permuted the HLA or CMV assignments 20 times. A later analysis grouped co-occurring TCRs with DBSCAN, adding TCRdist sequence similarity when clustering within HLA-allele-positive subsets. Repertoires with fewer than 30,000 or more than 120,000 public chains, plus five repertoires with anomalous nucleotide sharing, were excluded from co-occurrence clustering. Held by TCRdb, this immuneACCESS table contains in-frame sequences only and omits some clones. Under half of the omission traces to an unresolved V gene where checked; the cause of the rest is unknown. The D gene and trimming were derived from the DNA, and the V and J assignments and clone size from that table. The sample table lists more than 65,000 clones, about 79% of them with a count of one. Under 7% of the sample goes to the ten largest clones.

In total, 600 or so healthy bone marrow donors made up the cohort. At the time of sampling, all cohort members were nominally healthy, though unrecorded immune exposures were likely present. The donor was CMV seropositive and was included in the group of 250 to 350 seropositive cohort members. Every donor gave a peripheral blood sample, and the peripheral blood mononuclear cells from that sample were used for TCR beta sequencing. The Qiagen DNeasy Blood Extraction Kit was used to extract genomic DNA from the blood cell samples. The paper's findings and limits, for the study overall: According to a later analysis, TCR association rates differed among HLA loci, with DRB1 alleles showing the most associated TCRs and HLA-C alleles showing the fewest. Some IMGT-functional V segments, including TRBV6-2 and TRBV6-3, could not be told apart with the 87-base-pair reads, so those segments were excluded. In vitro tests confirmed that a few of the cytomegalovirus-associated TCR beta chains recognize cytomegalovirus antigens. Because counts were too low, about 15 rarely observed V segments, including chromosome 9 orphons, were left out of the earlier analysis of 500 to 650 of the donors. According to a later genetic analysis, donors in an Asian-associated ancestry cluster had fewer N-insertions in productive TCRs than the approximately 700-donor mean. Several of the top co-occurrence clusters appeared to be linked to parvovirus B19, influenza, CMV and Epstein-Barr virus, according to a later analysis. In a later analysis, HLA-associated TCR beta chains showed more clonal expansion and lower generation probabilities than non-associated chains that were equally common. The authors suggested that the approach could potentially be generalized to other disease states and immunological phenotypes. V-gene and J-gene trimming of TCR beta chains was associated with a missense DCLRE1C variant in a later genetic analysis, and the association was replicated in an independent cohort. The cohort was sequenced for TCR beta chains only, and without alpha or paired-chain data the features that could be detected were limited. Across donors, most TCR sequences were observed very rarely, whereas some public TCRs were present in many individuals. Most CMV-associated TCR beta chains appeared to be HLA-restricted in a later analysis, and the HLA associations seemed to be driven largely by CMV exposure. In both the original and validation cohorts, the classifier was reported to diagnose cytomegalovirus status with high specificity and sensitivity. Presence/absence analyses assumed roughly uniform sequencing depth across donors, an assumption that may not hold. In an earlier analysis of more than 450 of the donors, most TCR beta V segments were observed in productive rearrangements about 87% or about 30% of the time, broadly matching IMGT annotations. Because HLA typing was unavailable for some donors at each locus, only the typed subset was used in association tests. A later analysis associated about 18,000 TCR beta sequences with specific HLA alleles at a false discovery rate of 0.05. A further reported finding was that TCR beta sequences accurately predicted the HLA-A and HLA-B alleles for most subjects in the first cohort. The study listed approximately 160 TCR beta chains as associated with cytomegalovirus. Immune exposure information for the cohort was limited to CMV serostatus. Correlated functional status among segregating V segments might be attributable to linkage disequilibrium, but an unknown experimental factor could not be ruled out. Assigning TCR associations to individual alleles was difficult when HLA alleles, especially DR and DQ, strongly co-occurred. The sequencing pipeline was judged likely to have produced a cluster of highly shared sequence variants as a technical artifact.

The sequenced sample consisted of PBMCs. The chain couples TRBV4-1 to TRBJ2-3; TRBD1 might be the D gene, on 6 matching bases. This TCR derives from a man between 18 and 35 years old in good health and CMV-seropositive. The CDR3 in this case is CASSQGQGKEDTQYF. The DNA is as follows: TGCGCCAGCAGCCAAGGGCAGGGGAAGGAGGATACGCAGTATTTT.